Included here is one T cell receptor beta chain sequence, with context. The sample is drawn from a study of blood T cell repertoires in COVID-19. On the study more broadly: The samples span acute and convalescent COVID-19 from the United States, Italy and Spain. Nucleic acid was either cDNA or gDNA, and it came from T cells, B-cell-depleted T cells, or PBMCs.

The germline gives CDR1 MNHNS, CDR2 SASEGT. CDR3 length: 16 amino acids. With 2 bases clipped from V and 0 bases from J, the junction kept 4 bases outside the gene matches. Original data processing: Reference gene primer amplification gave nucleated cell count estimates. Using immunoSEQ multiplex PCR, the repertoire was profiled, and TCRdb retains in-frame clones only, with some absent. V, J and clone size were drawn from that table, and D and trimming were deduced from the DNA. The sample lists tens of thousands of clones, 65% to 85% occurring once. Sequencing was performed on peripheral blood. The receptor was isolated from an elderly man with active or convalescent COVID-19. The rearrangement uses TRBV6-1 and TRBJ2-1, with TRBD1 identical over 7 bases. CDR3: CASSERQGASYNEQFF. CDR3 DNA sequence: TGTGCCAGCAGTGAAAGACAGGGCGCCTCCTACAATGAGCAGTTCTTC.